This T cell receptor (beta chain) is from a study of blood T cell repertoires in COVID-19. Study as a whole: Samples taken during acute and convalescent COVID-19 were collected in the United States, Italy and Spain.

Authors' methods: The assay estimated nucleated cells by amplifying reference gene primers. Using immunoSEQ multiplex PCR, the repertoire was profiled, and TCRdb retains in-frame clones only, with some absent. That table gives V, J and clone size, and the DNA gave D and trimming. The sample shows about 57,000 clones, 80% to 90% of them seen only once. The CDR3 has 19 residues. Germline assignment: CDR1 LNHDA and CDR2 SQIVND (reference sequence). The trim removed 6 bases at V and 2 bases at J, leaving 18 bases unmatched. Cohorts were based on clinical histories the participants reported. This receptor was taken from a woman between 40 and 50 years old with acute COVID-19. Specimen: PBMCs or T cells enriched from blood (not recorded which). This chain links TRBV19 with TRBJ1-2; 10 bases match TRBD1. DNA for the CDR3: TGTGCCAGTAGAGGGACAGGGGTTACGGATCCTGATTCCAACTATGGCTACACCTTC. Protein product: CASRGTGVTDPDSNYGYTF.